This TCR beta chain was captured in a study of blood T cell repertoires in COVID-19. Study details: Specimens from acute and convalescent COVID-19 originated in the United States, Italy and Spain.

The CDR3 totals 12 residues. Trimming shortened V by 7 bases and J by 10 bases, and 14 bases separated the two germline ends. From germline, CDR1 is MNHEY and CDR2 SVGAGI. Measured with immunoSEQ multiplex PCR; TCRdb has only the in-frame clones, and not every one. The sample lists about 120,000 clones, about 86% occurring once. Sequencing was carried out using peripheral blood. The chain links TRBV6-5 to TRBJ2-1, with D perhaps matching TRBD2 (7 bases). This clonotype was sampled from a woman between 45 and 65 years old with acute or convalescent COVID-19. CDR3 protein: CASNNWGGEQFF. CDR3 bases: TGTGCCAGCAATAACTGGGGGGGCGAGCAGTTCTTC.